This T cell receptor (beta chain) is drawn from a study of CD8+CD57+ T cells in acquired aplastic anemia. In the study overall: The study obtained an average of around 3.4 ug of DNA from sorted CD4+ and CD8+ cells.

Patients chosen for sequencing had CD8+CD57+ cells that had expanded, as shown by flow cytometry. The study's findings and limits: For CD8+ Simpson's diversity, patients and controls showed no significant difference.

There are 16 residues in the CDR3. The V gene lost 1 base and the J gene lost 0 bases, with 13 bases spanning the gap. Germline CDR1 LGHDT, CDR2 YNNKEL (reference sequence). There are many counts of this clonotype. Antigen specificity is unknown. The study profiled TCR beta VDJ and CDR3 using genomic DNA as template. TCRdb analysed the reads with MiXCR anew, one entry per CDR3 protein. The data hold under 200,000 distinct CDR3 sequences, with 45% to 50% observed a single time. V usage is TRBV3-1 and J usage is TRBJ2-7; D perhaps matches TRBD1 (7 bases). This clonotype was obtained from a human donor with aplastic anemia. Sequencing was done on a sample of sorted CD4+, CD8+, or CD8+CD57+ T cells (not recorded which) from PBMCs. The CDR3 region is CASSQVAGQFSYEQYF. The CDR3 coding sequence is TGTGCCAGCAGCCAAGTTGCGGGACAGTTCTCCTACGAGCAGTACTTC.